The 12 T cell receptor beta chains below come from one sample, sequenced in a study of blood T cell repertoires in COVID-19. Only in-frame clones appear in the TCRdb table, and some are missing; sequencing was by immunoSEQ multiplex PCR. The repertoire consists of some 170,000 clones, with 75% to 85% occurring once and the leading ten covering 13% to 15%. Specimen: PBMCs or T cells enriched from blood (not recorded which). These TCRs come from a man in his fifties who had recovered from COVID-19.

The gene calls are TRBV19 and TRBJ2-6; 7 bases are shared with TRBD1. V was pared by 4 bases and J by 0 bases, with 12 bases of the junction left unmatched. CDR3 length: 19 amino acids. Germline CDR1 is LNHDA and CDR2 is SQIVND (reference sequence). The CDR3 spells CASSNRGYFVSSGANVLTF. As DNA, the CDR3 is TGTGCCAGTAGTAACAGGGGTTATTTTGTTAGCTCTGGGGCCAACGTCCTGACTTTC. The full variable domain, rest sourced from reference TRBV19 and TRBJ2-6, is DGGITQSPKYLFRKEGQNVTLSCEQNLNHDAMYWYRQDPGQGLRLIYYSQIVNDFQKGDIAEGYSVSREKKESFPLTVTSAQKNPTAFYLCASSNRGYFVSSGANVLTFGAGSRLTVL.

This clone was seen only a few times. This chain joins TRBV6-4 and TRBJ2-3; D may be TRBD1 (6 bases). Germline CDR1 MRHNA, CDR2 SNTAGT. CDR3 length: 13 residues. V shed 8 bases and J shed 6 bases, with 15 bases lying between them. The CDR3 protein is CASSSQGSDTQYF. Here the CDR3 DNA reads TGTGCCAGCTCCTCTCAGGGGTCCGATACGCAGTATTTT.

This clone has more than one count but fewer than ten. The chain joins TRBV11-2 to TRBJ2-7; TRBD1 aligns across 9 bases. With V trimmed by 1 base and J by 2 bases, 3 bases remained unmatched. The CDR3 covers 15 residues. Germline V CDR1 and CDR2: SGHAT, FQNNGV. CDR3 region: CASSLAGTGPYEQYF. The CDR3 DNA reads as TGTGCCAGCAGCTTAGCCGGGACAGGGCCCTACGAGCAGTACTTC.

V gene TRBV27 combines with J gene TRBJ2-5; D might be TRBD1 (6 bases). V lost 4 bases and J 4 bases, leaving 13 bases between the germline ends. The V gene's germline CDR1 is MNHEY and CDR2 SMNVEV (reference sequence). CDR3 size: 14 residues. CDR3 in amino acids: CASSSQGLAETQYF. The DNA of the CDR3 is TGTGCCAGCAGTTCACAGGGTTTGGCAGAGACCCAGTACTTC.

The chain uses TRBV5-4 and TRBJ1-1; D not resolved. Looked up from germline, CDR1 is SGHNT and CDR2 is YYREEE (reference sequence). CDR3 length equals 14 residues. V gave up 0 bases and J gave up 4 bases, with 10 bases separating them. The CDR3 region has the DNA TGTGCCAGCAGCTTGGATATGTTTAGCACTGAAGCTTTCTTT. It encodes CASSLDMFSTEAFF.

This rearrangement joins TRBV7-2 to TRBJ2-7; possible D gene TRBD2, 7 bases. Deletions cut 1 base from V and 2 bases from J, with 12 bases between. This CDR3 has 15 residues. The germline CDR1 and CDR2 sequences are SGHTA and FQGNSA. In nucleotides, the CDR3 is TGTGCCAGCAGCTTAGGCGGGGGCAACACCTACGAGCAGTACTTC. It specifies CASSLGGGNTYEQYF.

V gene TRBV24-1 combines with J gene TRBJ1-5; 7 nucleotides agree with TRBD1. Germline values: CDR1 KGHDR, CDR2 SFDVKD. The CDR3 has 14 residues. V was pared by 10 bases and J by 6 bases, with 11 bases of the junction left unmatched. The DNA for the CDR3 is TGTGCCACGCAGGAACAGGGGTTTGGTCAGCCCCAGCATTTT. Protein sequence: CATQEQGFGQPQHF.

This clone is a singleton in its sample. The CDR3 nucleotides read TGTGCCAGCAGCCAATCCCCCAACGGGAACACTGAAGCTTTCTTT. It is translated as CASSQSPNGNTEAFF. The V call is TRBV3-1 (or the pseudogene TRBV3-2), the J call TRBJ1-1; D gene unclear. Germline V gene data show CDR1 as LGHDT and CDR2 as YNNKEL (reference sequence). V dropped 2 bases and J dropped 1 base, with 11 bases sitting between them. The CDR3 has 15 residues.

The V call is TRBV5-5, the J call TRBJ1-1; D is undetermined. The germline V gene has CDR1 SGHKS and CDR2 YYEKEE (reference sequence). CDR3 length: 13 amino acids. Trimming removed 3 bases from V and 1 base from J, with 7 bases in between. The CDR3 loop is CASSSPGNTEAFF. Written as DNA, the CDR3 is TGTGCCAGCAGCTCCCCGGGGAACACTGAAGCTTTCTTT.

The V and J genes are TRBV7-3 and TRBJ2-7, with 8 bases aligning to TRBD1. V trimming: 1 base; J trimming: 6 bases; junction bases outside the gene matches: 5. Germline V gene data show CDR1 as SGHTA and CDR2 as FQGTGA. The CDR3 runs to 14 residues. The CDR3 bases are TGTGCCAGCAGCTTAAGGCAGGGGGCCCTCGAGCAGTACTTC. The encoded protein is CASSLRQGALEQYF.

The chain recombines TRBV28 with TRBJ1-3, with TRBD1 identical over 8 bases. The V gene end was trimmed by 6 bases and the J gene end by 4 bases; junction bases not matched to a gene: 8. The CDR3 is 15 residues long. Germline V CDR1 and CDR2: MDHEN, SYDVKM. The CDR3 loop reads CASRTRDRPGNTIYF. DNA of the CDR3: TGTGCCAGCAGGACCCGGGACAGGCCGGGAAACACCATATATTTT.

The gene calls are TRBV28 and TRBJ2-7; 10 bases fit TRBD2. CDR3 length: 17 residues. With 7 bases clipped from V and 0 bases from J, the junction kept 12 bases outside the gene matches. The germline gives CDR1 MDHEN, CDR2 SYDVKM. The CDR3 loop is CASTPGTSVSDSYEQYF. The CDR3 DNA follows: TGTGCCAGCACACCGGGGACTAGCGTGTCGGACTCCTACGAGCAGTACTTC.